Detailed here is one T cell receptor beta chain. Its antigen is not known. There are 13 residues in the CDR3. V was clipped by 4 bases and J by 2 bases, with 6 bases between them. Germline CDR1 SNHLY, CDR2 FYNNEI. This sample is part of a study of PD-1 blockade in classical Hodgkin lymphoma. Study-level findings and limits: Unlike CD8+ TCR diversity, which did not rise significantly by C4D1, CD4+ TCR diversity did.

Each patient experienced a relapse that followed autologous stem cell transplantation, and brentuximab vedotin exposure varied. Sequencing used immunoSEQ multiplex PCR; TCRdb keeps in-frame clones, though not all of them. The table includes 35,000 to 55,000 clones, around 76% detected once. The chain couples TRBV2 to TRBJ2-1; D call uncertain. Sequenced material: peripheral blood mononuclear cells (PBMCs), taken before the second cycle of nivolumab. The source is a human donor with classical Hodgkin lymphoma. The CDR3 loop reads CASSGLAYNEQFF. CDR3 DNA: TGTGCCAGCAGTGGTCTAGCCTACAATGAGCAGTTCTTC. Full variable domain (rest looked up from reference TRBV2 and TRBJ2-1): EPEVTQTPSHQVTQMGQEVILRCVPISNHLYFYWYRQILGQKVEFLVSFYNNEISEKSEIFDDQFSVERPDGSNFTLKIRSTKLEDSAMYFCASSGLAYNEQFFGPGTRLTVL.